Listed here are 12 T cell receptor beta chains from one sample, sequenced in a study of blood T cell repertoires in COVID-19. Using immunoSEQ multiplex PCR, the repertoire was profiled, and TCRdb retains in-frame clones only, with some absent. Of under 50,000 clones in the sample, approximately 80% were seen once. Material: peripheral blood. The receptors shown here come from a man aged 35-49 years with acute or convalescent COVID-19.

This clone was observed a handful of times. The chain employs TRBV28 and TRBJ1-1; tentatively, D is TRBD1 (6 bases). The germline gives CDR1 MDHEN, CDR2 SYDVKM. V was cut by 5 bases and J by 6 bases, with 7 bases left in between. This CDR3 has 11 residues. CDR3 nucleotides: TGTGCCAGCAGTCCAGGGGCTGAAGCTTTCTTT. Encoded protein: CASSPGAEAFF.

This clone appeared a single time. The V and J genes are TRBV21-1 and TRBJ1-1. TRBV21-1 is annotated as a pseudogene. The CDR3 runs to 15 residues. CDR3 in DNA: TGTGCCAGCAGCAAAGAGGCGGGACCGAACACTGAAGCTTTCTTT. This translates into CASSKEAGPNTEAFF.

This clone was counted a few times. The chain joins TRBV19 to TRBJ1-1; D is possibly TRBD1 (6 bases). The V gene's germline CDR1 is LNHDA and CDR2 SQIVND (reference sequence). The CDR3 length is 10 residues. Trimming stripped 8 bases from V and 10 bases from J, with 11 bases between. CDR3 DNA: TGTGCCAGTGGGAGAGGGGGAGCTTTCTTT. Protein product: CASGRGGAFF. Full variable domain (missing parts from reference TRBV19 and TRBJ1-1): DGGITQSPKYLFRKEGQNVTLSCEQNLNHDAMYWYRQDPGQGLRLIYYSQIVNDFQKGDIAEGYSVSREKKESFPLTVTSAQKNPTAFYLCASGRGGAFFGQGTRLTVV.

CDR3 sequence reads: CAVAEGAGANVLTF. CDR3 in DNA: TGTGCCGTGGCCGAGGGAGCTGGGGCCAACGTCCTGACTTTC. The genes are TRBV15 and TRBJ2-6; D is possibly TRBD2 (5 bases). The CDR3 has 14 residues. Germline V gene lookup returns CDR1 LNHNV and CDR2 YYDKDF (reference sequence). V gave up 11 bases and J gave up 2 bases, with 13 bases separating them.

The chain recombines TRBV9 with TRBJ2-7, with a tentative D call TRBD2 (5 bases). The CDR3 spans 14 residues. Germline V lookup: CDR1 SGDLS, CDR2 YYNGEE. The germline V and J ends were trimmed by 0 bases and 1 base, with 8 bases remaining between them. CDR3 sequence reads: CASSVGRESYEQYF. The DNA for the CDR3 is TGTGCCAGCAGCGTAGGTAGGGAGTCCTACGAGCAGTACTTC.

V gene TRBV19 combines with J gene TRBJ1-4, with D possibly being TRBD1 (5 bases). Deletions cut 4 bases from V and 7 bases from J, with 19 bases between. This CDR3 is built from 16 residues. Germline CDR1 LNHDA, CDR2 SQIVND (reference sequence). CDR3 DNA: TGTGCCAGTAGTACTGGGAGCTCAGGGAGGACTGAAAAACTGTTTTTT. It specifies CASSTGSSGRTEKLFF.

The chain combines TRBV19 with TRBJ2-5; the match to TRBD2 covers 7 bases. The CDR3 sequence is 13 residues long. Trimming removed 10 bases from V and 2 bases from J; junction bases left unmatched: 7. Germline CDR1 is LNHDA and CDR2 is SQIVND (reference sequence). CDR3 region: CATQAGEQETQYF. The CDR3, as DNA: TGTGCCACGCAGGCGGGGGAACAAGAGACCCAGTACTTC.

In this sample, this clone turned up once. This chain links TRBV7-2 with TRBJ1-1; perhaps TRBD1 as D (5 bases). The V and J ends lost 5 bases and 3 bases respectively, with 16 bases between them. This CDR3 is 15 amino acids long. CDR1 SGHTA and CDR2 FQGNSA come from the germline V gene. DNA of the CDR3: TGTGCCAGCAGCGCTAGGGGATTTCGATACACTGAAGCTTTCTTT. Translating gives CASSARGFRYTEAFF.

This clone was counted once. The chain carries TRBV2 and TRBJ1-6; 11 bases align to TRBD1. CDR3 size: 14 residues. Trimming removed 6 bases from V and 10 bases from J; junction bases left unmatched: 5. Looked up from germline, CDR1 is SNHLY and CDR2 is FYNNEI. CDR3 nucleotide sequence: TGTGCCAGCAGGGGGACAGGGGGACGCTCACCCCTCCACTTT. This sequence encodes CASRGTGGRSPLHF.

This chain connects TRBV4-1 to TRBJ1-6, with D unclear. Deletions cut 7 bases from V and 8 bases from J, with 18 bases between. Germline lookup yields CDR1 MGHRA and CDR2 YSYEKL. The CDR3 extends over 15 amino acids. The CDR3 coding sequence is TGCGCCAGCACTTTACAGCTGAGTGGGTATTCACCCCTCCACTTT. Its translation is CASTLQLSGYSPLHF.

The rearrangement joins TRBV21-1 to TRBJ2-7; the D call TRBD1 from the table was never checked on the DNA. TRBV21-1 is annotated as a pseudogene. The CDR3 is 10 residues long. Here the CDR3 reads CAATWTGEYF. The CDR3 DNA is TGTGCCGCCACCTGGACAGGGGAGTACTTC.

CDR3 in amino acids: CASTAGQGLRTGELFF. In DNA, the CDR3 is TGTGCCAGCACCGCCGGGCAGGGTTTGAGGACCGGGGAGCTGTTTTTT. The gene calls are TRBV7-9 and TRBJ2-2; perhaps TRBD1 as D (5 bases). Germline-derived CDR1 and CDR2 are SEHNR and FQNEAQ (reference sequence). There are 16 residues in the CDR3. V was trimmed by 7 bases and J by 5 bases, leaving 20 bases between them.